This T cell receptor (beta chain) is drawn from a study of CD8 T cells in ankylosing spondylitis (dated by TCRdb to 2015 to 2018). Looking at the study overall: The study set out to find disease-linked TCR variants by profiling T cell receptor beta repertoires in ankylosing spondylitis patients and healthy donors. The full study cohort was made up of approximately 24 ankylosing spondylitis patients and 95 to 130 healthy donors. Samples of peripheral blood were taken, and for ankylosing spondylitis patients, synovial fluid was collected as well. Overall study results and their limits: A TCR beta motif made up of 7 to 9 highly homologous amino acid variants appeared to be characteristic of blood from ankylosing spondylitis patients. The disease-linked clones were reported to be significantly enriched in matched synovial fluid samples from ankylosing spondylitis patients. Some of the motif variants had been reported before in the synovial fluid and blood of reactive arthritis patients, a finding that suggests common disease-initiation mechanisms. The disease-linked clones had a CD8+ phenotype and were found at relatively low frequencies in peripheral blood.

The run used an Illumina HiSeq 2500. Quantitative 5'-RACE with molecular barcodes was used to prepare TCR beta libraries. In the paper's pipeline: A new computational method based on a probabilistic model of VDJ rearrangement was used to identify disease-linked TCR variants. TCRdb redid the processing of the public reads, applying fastp at Q25 and MiXCR, and retained in-frame beta chains. Rows merge per CDR3 protein into single entries with the most common DNA and genes. The V and J calls follow TCRdb's processing rather than the paper's. Across this sample there are tens of thousands of distinct CDR3 sequences, with about 9% seen only once. Jointly, the top ten make up around 30% of the sample. In its sample, this clonotype was seen a few times. Its specific antigen is unknown. No qualities accompany the bases; no much larger clone lies one base away. The CDR3 contains 16 residues, cysteine and phenylalanine counted. Only CDR3 DNA remains: 48 bases, in frame from the first base. A distance of 11 bases separates the germline ends of V and J, which lose 4 bases and 1 base respectively. CDR1 and CDR2, looked up from the germline V gene (reference sequence), are MNHEY and SMNVEV.

The receptor chain draws on TRBV27 and TRBJ2-6; the D gene is not confidently resolved. This TCR derives from a male donor with ankylosing spondylitis. Material: blood, either unsorted or a sorted T cell fraction (not recorded which). In nucleotide form, the sequence is TGTGCCAGCAGTTCCTTAGGACCGTCTGGGGCCAACGTCCTGACTTTC. Its coded protein is CASSSLGPSGANVLTF.